This TCR beta chain was found in a study of regulatory T cells in long-lasting Graves disease. The TCR beta library used iRepertoire HTBI primers with Arm-PCR amplification of CDR3. Original analysis: Spanning all samples, the identified segments comprised around 62 TRBV and approximately 15 TRBJ. MiXCR was run by TCRdb on the multiplex PCR reads, yielding one entry per CDR3 protein. These V and J calls are TCRdb output, not the study's own analysis. The repertoire includes hundreds of thousands of distinct CDR3 sequences, around a fifth of them detected once, and 7.1% sits in the top ten. The CDR3 is made up of 15 amino acids. V lost 0 bases and J lost 5, with 10 bases in between. The V gene's germline CDR1 is SGHTA and CDR2 FQGTGA. Points from the study as a whole: New patients shared fewer public clonotypes (over 900) than persistent patients did (roughly 2,600).

Sample time point: persistent/refractory GD, antithyroid drugs over 5 years with positive TRAb. The TCR library was prepared using RNA isolated from PBMCs. One endocrinology department in Xi'an, China, was where patients came from. EDTA tubes collected 7.5 to 9.5 milliliters of peripheral blood. This clonotype was seen ten or more times. Its antigen is still unknown. The chain links TRBV7-3 to TRBJ1-4; D gene unclear. The sample in question was peripheral blood mononuclear cells (PBMCs), obtained when the disease was refractory, from a patient treated with antithyroid drugs. The receptor's source is a female donor with Graves disease. Here the CDR3 DNA reads TGTGCCAGCAGCTTAACCGGTCAGGCGAATGAAAAACTGTTTTTT. Translation gives CASSLTGQANEKLFF.